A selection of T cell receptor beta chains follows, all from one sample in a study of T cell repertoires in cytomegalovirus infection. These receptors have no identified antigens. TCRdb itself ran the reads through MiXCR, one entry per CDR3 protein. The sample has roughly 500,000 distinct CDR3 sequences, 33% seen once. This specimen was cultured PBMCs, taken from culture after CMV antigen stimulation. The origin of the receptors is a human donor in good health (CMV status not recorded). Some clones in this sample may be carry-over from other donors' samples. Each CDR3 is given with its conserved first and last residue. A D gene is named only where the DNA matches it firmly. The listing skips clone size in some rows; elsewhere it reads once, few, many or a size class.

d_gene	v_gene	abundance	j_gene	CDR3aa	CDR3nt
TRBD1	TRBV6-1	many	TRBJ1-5	CASSPPNGQGNQPQHF	TGTGCCAGCAGTCCTCCGAACGGACAGGGGAATCAGCCCCAGCATTTT
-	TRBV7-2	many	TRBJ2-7	CASSLALSYEQYF	TGTGCCAGCAGCTTAGCGCTAAGCTACGAGCAGTACTTC
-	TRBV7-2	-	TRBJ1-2	CASRLIEASGYTF	TGTGCCAGCAGACTTATAGAAGCCTCTGGCTACACCTTC
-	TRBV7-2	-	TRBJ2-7	CASSAGDSGIYEQYF	TGTGCCAGCAGCGCAGGAGACAGTGGGATTTACGAGCAGTACTTC
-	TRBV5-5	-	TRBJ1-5	CASSLEGSRREPQHF	TGTGCCAGCAGCTTGGAGGGATCAAGGAGGGAGCCCCAGCATTTT
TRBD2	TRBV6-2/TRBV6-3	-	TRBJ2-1	CASSLISSGSPYNEQFF	TGTGCCAGCAGTTTAATTTCTAGCGGGAGTCCCTACAATGAGCAGTTCTTC
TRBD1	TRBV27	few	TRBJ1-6	CASSLWTGADNSPLHF	TGTGCCAGCAGTTTATGGACAGGGGCGGATAATTCACCCCTCCACTTT
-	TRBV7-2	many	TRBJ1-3	CASSPTGWQPTIYF	TGTGCCAGCAGTCCAACAGGGTGGCAACCCACCATATATTTT
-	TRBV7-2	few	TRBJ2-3	CASSLEGTRPDTQYF	TGTGCCAGCAGCTTAGAAGGGACCCGGCCAGATACGCAGTATTTT
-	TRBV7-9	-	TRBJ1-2	CASSPTGWGTRYGYTF	TGTGCCAGCAGCCCCACCGGCTGGGGGACCCGCTATGGCTACACCTTC
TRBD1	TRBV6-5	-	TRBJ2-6	CASSRGRPFSGANVLTF	TGTGCCAGCAGCAGGGGGCGGCCCTTCTCTGGGGCCAACGTCCTGACTTTC
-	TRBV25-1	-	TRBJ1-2	CASSYRFGYTF	TGTGCCAGCAGTTACAGGTTTGGCTACACCTTC
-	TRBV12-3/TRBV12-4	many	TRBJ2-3	CASTPSGSTDTQYF	TGTGCCAGCACCCCAAGCGGAAGCACAGATACGCAGTATTTT
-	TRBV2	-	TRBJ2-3	CASRRDSGTQYF	TGTGCCAGCAGACGGGATAGTGGTACGCAGTATTTT
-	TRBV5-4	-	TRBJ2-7	CASSLWAGAPHEQYF	TGTGCCAGCAGCTTGTGGGCAGGGGCCCCCCACGAGCAGTACTTC
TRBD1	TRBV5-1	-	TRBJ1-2	CASSSAQGNYGYTF	TGCGCCAGCAGCTCGGCACAGGGGAACTATGGCTACACCTTC
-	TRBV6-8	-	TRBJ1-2	CASLTWAGYTF	TGTGCCAGTTTAACCTGGGCGGGCTACACCTTC
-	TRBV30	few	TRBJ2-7	CAWRGQGTYEQYF	TGTGCCTGGAGAGGTCAGGGCACCTACGAGCAGTACTTC
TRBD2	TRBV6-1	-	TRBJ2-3	CASSEGGLAGGRGDTQYF	TGTGCCAGCAGTGAGGGGGGACTAGCGGGAGGAAGAGGAGATACGCAGTATTTT
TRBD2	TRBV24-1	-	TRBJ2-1	CATSELPGTSGRYNYNEQFF	TGTGCCACCAGTGAGTTACCGGGGACTAGCGGGAGGTACAATTACAATGAGCAGTTCTTC
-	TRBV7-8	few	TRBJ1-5	CASSHRARLRLPNQPQHF	TGTGCCAGCAGCCATCGGGCCAGACTCAGACTCCCCAATCAGCCCCAGCATTTT
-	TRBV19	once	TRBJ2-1	CASSPSYLVEQFF	TGTGCCAGTAGTCCAAGCTACTTAGTTGAGCAGTTCTTC
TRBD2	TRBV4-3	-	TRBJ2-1	CASSHVDGGAGVFSYNEQFF	TGCGCCAGCAGCCACGTCGACGGTGGAGCGGGAGTTTTCTCCTACAATGAGCAGTTCTTC
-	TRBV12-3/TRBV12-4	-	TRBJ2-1	CASSKGVYNEQFF	TGTGCCAGCAGTAAGGGGGTCTACAATGAGCAGTTCTTC
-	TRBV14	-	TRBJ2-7	CASSHRRTGTYEQYF	TGTGCCAGCAGCCATCGGAGGACTGGTACCTACGAGCAGTACTTC
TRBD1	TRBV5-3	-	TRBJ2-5	CASSGRTGVETQYF	TGTGCCAGCAGCGGACGGACAGGGGTAGAGACCCAGTACTTC